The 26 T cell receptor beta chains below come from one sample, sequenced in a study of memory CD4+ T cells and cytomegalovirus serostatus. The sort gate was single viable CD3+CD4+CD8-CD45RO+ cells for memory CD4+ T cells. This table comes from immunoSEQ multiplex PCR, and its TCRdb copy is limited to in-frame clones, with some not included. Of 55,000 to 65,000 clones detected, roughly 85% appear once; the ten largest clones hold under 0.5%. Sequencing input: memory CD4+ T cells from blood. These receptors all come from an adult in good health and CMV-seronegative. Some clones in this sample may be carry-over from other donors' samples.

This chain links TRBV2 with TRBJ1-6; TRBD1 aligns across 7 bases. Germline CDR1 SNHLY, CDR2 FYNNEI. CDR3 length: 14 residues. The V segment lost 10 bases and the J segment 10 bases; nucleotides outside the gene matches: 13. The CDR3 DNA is TGTGCCAACCGCTACCAGGGGGTGGGCTCACCCCTCCACTTT. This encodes CANRYQGVGSPLHF.

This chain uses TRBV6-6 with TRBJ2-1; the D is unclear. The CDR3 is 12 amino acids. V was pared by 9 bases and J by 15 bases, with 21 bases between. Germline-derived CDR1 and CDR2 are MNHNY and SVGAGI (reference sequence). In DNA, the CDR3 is TGTGCCAGGCCATGGTTGGCTAGATTGTCGTTCTTC. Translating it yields CARPWLARLSFF.

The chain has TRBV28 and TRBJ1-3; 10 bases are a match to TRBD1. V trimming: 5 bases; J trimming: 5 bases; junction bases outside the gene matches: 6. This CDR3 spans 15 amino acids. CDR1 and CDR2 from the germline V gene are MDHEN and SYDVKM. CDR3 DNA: TGTGCCAGCAGTCCTCAGACAGGGGGCAGAAACACCATATATTTT. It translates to CASSPQTGGRNTIYF.

The CDR3 DNA sequence: TGTGCCATCAGTGAAGGGCAGAACTCTGGAAACACCATATATTTT. Its translation is CAISEGQNSGNTIYF. The chain uses TRBV10-3 and TRBJ1-3; D gene uncertain. V was shortened by 3 bases and J by 0 bases, with 9 bases between the two germline ends. The CDR3 is 15 amino acids. Per germline, CDR1 ENHRY and CDR2 SYGVKD.

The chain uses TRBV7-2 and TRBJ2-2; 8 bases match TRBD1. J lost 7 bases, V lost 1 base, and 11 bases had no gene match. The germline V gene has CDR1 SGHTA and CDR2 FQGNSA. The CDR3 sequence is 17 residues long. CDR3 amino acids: CASSLDYRQGSSGELFF. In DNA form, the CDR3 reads TGTGCCAGCAGCTTAGATTATCGACAGGGGAGTAGCGGGGAGCTGTTTTTT.

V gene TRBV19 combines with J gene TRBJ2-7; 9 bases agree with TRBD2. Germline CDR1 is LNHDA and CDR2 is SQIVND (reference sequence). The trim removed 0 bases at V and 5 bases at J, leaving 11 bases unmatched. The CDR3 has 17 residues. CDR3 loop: CASSIDAGGAPYNEQYF. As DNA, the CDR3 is TGTGCCAGTAGTATAGACGCGGGAGGGGCCCCCTACAACGAGCAGTACTTC.

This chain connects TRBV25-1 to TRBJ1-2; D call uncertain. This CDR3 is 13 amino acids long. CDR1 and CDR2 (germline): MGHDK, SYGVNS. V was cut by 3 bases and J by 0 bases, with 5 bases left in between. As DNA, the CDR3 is TGTGCCAGCAGTGATGGACCTAACTATGGCTACACCTTC. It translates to CASSDGPNYGYTF.

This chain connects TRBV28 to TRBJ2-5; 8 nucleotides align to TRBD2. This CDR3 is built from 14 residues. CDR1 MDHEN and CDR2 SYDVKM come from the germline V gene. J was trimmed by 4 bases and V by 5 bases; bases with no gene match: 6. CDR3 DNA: TGTGCCAGCAGTCCGTTCGGGGGGGGAGAGACCCAGTACTTC. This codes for CASSPFGGGETQYF.

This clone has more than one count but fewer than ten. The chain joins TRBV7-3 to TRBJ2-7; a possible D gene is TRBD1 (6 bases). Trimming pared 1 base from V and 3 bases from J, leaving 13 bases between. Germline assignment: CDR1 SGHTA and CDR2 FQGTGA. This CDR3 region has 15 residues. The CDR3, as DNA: TGTGCCAGCAGCTTAAATGGCAGGGGCAACTACGAGCAGTACTTC. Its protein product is CASSLNGRGNYEQYF.

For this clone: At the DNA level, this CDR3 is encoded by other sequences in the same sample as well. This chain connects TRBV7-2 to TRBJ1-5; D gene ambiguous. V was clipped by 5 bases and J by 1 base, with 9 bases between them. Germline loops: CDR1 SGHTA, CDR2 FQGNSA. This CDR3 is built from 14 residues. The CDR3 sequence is CASSPGPSNQPQHF. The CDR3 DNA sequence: TGTGCCAGCAGCCCGGGCCCCAGCAATCAGCCCCAGCATTTT.

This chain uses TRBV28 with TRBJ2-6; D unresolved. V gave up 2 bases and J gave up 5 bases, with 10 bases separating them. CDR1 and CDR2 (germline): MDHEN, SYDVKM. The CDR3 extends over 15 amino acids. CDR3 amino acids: CASSLQTQRANVLTF. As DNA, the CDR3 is TGTGCCAGCAGTTTACAGACGCAGCGGGCCAACGTCCTGACTTTC.

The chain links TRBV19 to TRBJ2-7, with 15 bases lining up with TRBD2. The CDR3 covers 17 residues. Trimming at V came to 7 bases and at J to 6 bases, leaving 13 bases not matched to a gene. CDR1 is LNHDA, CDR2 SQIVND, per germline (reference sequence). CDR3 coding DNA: TGTGCCAGTAACCCAGGGACTAGCGGGAGGCCGAGTGGCGAGCAGTACTTC. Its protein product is CASNPGTSGRPSGEQYF. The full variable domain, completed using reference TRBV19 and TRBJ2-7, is DGGITQSPKYLFRKEGQNVTLSCEQNLNHDAMYWYRQDPGQGLRLIYYSQIVNDFQKGDIAEGYSVSREKKESFPLTVTSAQKNPTAFYLCASNPGTSGRPSGEQYFGPGTRLTVT.

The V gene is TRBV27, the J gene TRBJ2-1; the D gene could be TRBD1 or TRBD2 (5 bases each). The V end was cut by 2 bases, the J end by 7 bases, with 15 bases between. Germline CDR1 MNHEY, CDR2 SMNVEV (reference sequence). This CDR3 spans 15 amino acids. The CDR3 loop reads CASSLRLLRVNEQFF. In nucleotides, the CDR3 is TGTGCCAGCAGTTTAAGACTACTCAGGGTGAATGAGCAGTTCTTC.

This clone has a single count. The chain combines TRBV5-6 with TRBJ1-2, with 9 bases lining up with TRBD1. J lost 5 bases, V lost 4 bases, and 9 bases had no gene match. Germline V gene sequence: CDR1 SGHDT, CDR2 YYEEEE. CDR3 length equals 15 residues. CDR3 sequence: CASSLRTGVNYGYTF. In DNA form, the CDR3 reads TGTGCCAGCAGCCTAAGGACAGGGGTGAATTATGGCTACACCTTC.

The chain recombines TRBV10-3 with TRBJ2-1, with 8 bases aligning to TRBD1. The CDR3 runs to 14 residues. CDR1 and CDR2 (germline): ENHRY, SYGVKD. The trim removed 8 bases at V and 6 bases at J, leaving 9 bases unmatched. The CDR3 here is CAIGLTGDSNEQFF. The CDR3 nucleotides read TGTGCCATCGGCCTGACAGGGGATTCCAATGAGCAGTTCTTC.

CDR3 amino acids: CAFRLAGADTQYF. For the CDR3, the DNA is TGTGCCTTCCGACTAGCGGGAGCAGATACGCAGTATTTT. V is TRBV30 and J is TRBJ2-3; 12 bases are a match to TRBD2. The CDR3 contains 13 residues. Germline assignment: CDR1 GTSNPN and CDR2 SVGIG (reference sequence). The ends lost 7 bases at V and 4 bases at J; junction bases unmatched: 3.

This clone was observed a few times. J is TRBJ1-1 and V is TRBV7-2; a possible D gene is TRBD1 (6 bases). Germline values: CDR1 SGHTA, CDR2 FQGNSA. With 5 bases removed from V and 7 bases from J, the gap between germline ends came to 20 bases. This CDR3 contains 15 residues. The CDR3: CASSPARGLAGEAFF. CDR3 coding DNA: TGTGCCAGCAGCCCGGCCAGGGGATTGGCGGGTGAAGCTTTCTTT. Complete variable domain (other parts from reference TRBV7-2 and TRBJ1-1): GAGVSQSPSNKVTEKGKDVELRCDPISGHTALYWYRQSLGQGLEFLIYFQGNSAPDKSGLPSDRFSAERTGGSVSTLTIQRTQQEDSAVYLCASSPARGLAGEAFFGQGTRLTVV.

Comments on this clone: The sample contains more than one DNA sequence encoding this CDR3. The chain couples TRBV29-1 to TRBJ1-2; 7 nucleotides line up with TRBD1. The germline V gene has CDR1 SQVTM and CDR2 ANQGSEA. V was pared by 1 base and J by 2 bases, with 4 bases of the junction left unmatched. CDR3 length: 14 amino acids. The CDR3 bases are TGCAGCGTTGAAGGGAGGGGGCGCAACTATGGCTACACCTTC. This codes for CSVEGRGRNYGYTF.

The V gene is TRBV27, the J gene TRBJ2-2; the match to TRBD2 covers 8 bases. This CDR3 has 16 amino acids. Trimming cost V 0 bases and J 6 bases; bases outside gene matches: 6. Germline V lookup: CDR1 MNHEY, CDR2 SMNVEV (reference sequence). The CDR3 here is CASSLSVVAGSGELFF. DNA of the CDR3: TGTGCCAGCAGTTTATCGGTGGTAGCGGGATCCGGGGAGCTGTTTTTT.

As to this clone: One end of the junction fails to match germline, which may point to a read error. CDR3 residues: CASSFNRGPSGDINF. The CDR3 bases are TGTGCCAGCAGTTTCAACAGGGGGCCCAGCGGCGATATAAACTTC. The rearrangement links TRBV28 to TRBJ2-5; 9 bases map to TRBD1. The germline gives CDR1 MDHEN, CDR2 SYDVKM. This CDR3 spans 15 amino acids.

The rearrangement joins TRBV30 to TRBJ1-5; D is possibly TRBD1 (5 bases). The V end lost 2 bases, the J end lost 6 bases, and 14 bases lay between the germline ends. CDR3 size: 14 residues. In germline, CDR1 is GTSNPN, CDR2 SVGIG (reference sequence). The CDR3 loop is CAWSKTGRGQPQHF. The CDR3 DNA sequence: TGTGCCTGGAGTAAAACGGGGCGGGGTCAGCCCCAGCATTTT.

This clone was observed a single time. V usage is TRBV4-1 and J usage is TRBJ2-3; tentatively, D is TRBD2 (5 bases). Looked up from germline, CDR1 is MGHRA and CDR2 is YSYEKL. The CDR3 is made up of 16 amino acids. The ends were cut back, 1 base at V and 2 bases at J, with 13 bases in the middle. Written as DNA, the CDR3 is TGCGCCAGCAGCCAAGCGAGCGGAGCCACCACAGATACGCAGTATTTT. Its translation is CASSQASGATTDTQYF.

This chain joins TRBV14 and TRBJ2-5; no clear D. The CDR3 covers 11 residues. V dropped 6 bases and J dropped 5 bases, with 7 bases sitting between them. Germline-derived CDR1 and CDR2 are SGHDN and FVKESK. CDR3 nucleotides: TGTGCCAGCAGTCTGCGGGAGACCCAGTACTTC. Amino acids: CASSLRETQYF.

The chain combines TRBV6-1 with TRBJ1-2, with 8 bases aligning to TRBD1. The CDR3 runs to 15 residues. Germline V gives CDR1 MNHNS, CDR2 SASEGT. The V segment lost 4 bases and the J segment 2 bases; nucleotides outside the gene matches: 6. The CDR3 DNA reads TGTGCCAGCAGTGTCCAGGGGGCAAGAAACTATGGCTACACCTTC. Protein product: CASSVQGARNYGYTF.

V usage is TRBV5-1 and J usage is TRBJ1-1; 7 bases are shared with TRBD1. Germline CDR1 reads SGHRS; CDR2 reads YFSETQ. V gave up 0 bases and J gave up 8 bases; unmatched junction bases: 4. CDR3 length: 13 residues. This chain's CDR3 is CASSLGQGPEAFF. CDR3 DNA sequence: TGCGCCAGCAGCTTGGGACAGGGCCCCGAAGCTTTCTTT.

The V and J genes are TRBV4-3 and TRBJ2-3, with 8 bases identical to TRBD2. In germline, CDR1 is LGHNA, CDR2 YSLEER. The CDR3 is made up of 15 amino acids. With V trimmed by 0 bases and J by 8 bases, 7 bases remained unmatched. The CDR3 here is CASSQDHLAGGTQYF. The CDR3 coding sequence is TGCGCCAGCAGCCAAGATCACCTAGCGGGCGGTACGCAGTATTTT.